This T cell receptor beta chain was sequenced during a study of blood T cells in healthy people across ages. Regarding the study as a whole: Conclusively comparing naive with antigen-experienced cells was impossible with unsorted PBMCs.

Every donor contributed 8 to 10 milliliters of peripheral blood by blood draw. A second about 7 to 11 cycle PCR used barcoded and J-beta primers. TCRdb analysed the 5' RACE reads with MiXCR anew, one entry per CDR3 protein. The table has 1.5 million to 2 million distinct CDR3 sequences, roughly 32% seen once; the top ten hold approximately 10%. This clonotype was seen more than once but under ten times. The antigen is unknown. V was clipped by 3 bases and J by 6 bases, with 14 bases between them. Germline V gene sequence: CDR1 SGHAT, CDR2 FQNNGV. CDR3 length equals 14 residues. Material for sequencing was blood. The receptor's source is a woman aged 25-40 years in good health. The genes are TRBV11-2 and TRBJ1-1, with a possible D match to TRBD1 (5 bases). The CDR3 coding sequence is TGTGCCAGCAGCTTTGTCCCCGAGGGGCCTGAAGCTTTCTTT. It specifies CASSFVPEGPEAFF.